A single sample gave rise to the 8 T cell receptor beta chains below, sequenced in a study of T cells after yellow fever vaccination (dated by TCRdb to the late 2010s). The protocol used for the library was 5' RACE. Sequencing took place on an Illumina NovaSeq 6000. The raw public data were reprocessed by TCRdb itself: fastp quality trimming at Q25, MiXCR clonotype calling, in-frame beta chains only. Every CDR3 protein is listed once, alongside the most common genes and DNA of its rows. The sample includes 200,000 to 300,000 distinct CDR3 sequences, with 3.6% observed a single time. The ten largest clones add up to around 19% of the sample. Reading the label with the study, this specimen's treatment or condition is: live attenuated yellow fever vaccine strain. The starting material was PBMCs, obtained 15 days after the yellow fever booster vaccination. All receptors derive from a man between 18 and 29 years old who received the YFV17D yellow fever vaccine.

This chain connects TRBV5-1 to TRBJ1-2; the D is unclear. Germline V lookup: CDR1 SGHRS, CDR2 YFSETQ. This CDR3 is built from 12 residues. Trimming stripped 2 bases from V and 5 bases from J, with 7 bases between. CDR3 in amino acids: CASSFSSYGYTF. DNA of the CDR3: TGCGCCAGCAGCTTTTCATCGTATGGCTACACCTTC.

The V and J genes are TRBV12-2 and TRBJ2-1. TRBV12-2 constitutes a pseudogene. The CDR3 loop spans 13 amino acids. CDR3 bases: TGTGCAAGTCGCTTGAGGCAGGACAATGAGCAGTTCTTC. Protein sequence: CASRLRQDNEQFF.

The gene calls are TRBV20-1 and TRBJ2-7; TRBD2 is a possible D gene (6 bases). Germline values: CDR1 DFQATT, CDR2 SNEGSKA (reference sequence). The CDR3 extends over 12 amino acids. Deletions cut 3 bases from V and 1 base from J, with 7 bases between. The CDR3 protein is CSASSGSYEQYF. Written as DNA, the CDR3 is TGCAGTGCTAGTAGCGGTTCCTACGAGCAGTACTTC.

Only a few counts were recorded for this clonotype. In nucleotides, the CDR3 is TGCGCCAGCAGCCTGTCGGGACAGTCTGGGGCCAACGTCCTGACTTTC. Protein product: CASSLSGQSGANVLTF. The chain carries TRBV5-1 and TRBJ2-6; 7 bases are shared with TRBD1. The V and J ends lost 4 bases and 1 base, in that order; junction bases with no gene match: 5. Germline assignment: CDR1 SGHRS and CDR2 YFSETQ. The CDR3 consists of 16 residues.

This clonotype showed up many times. The genes are TRBV20-1 and TRBJ1-2; a weak D match, TRBD1 (6 bases). V was trimmed by 3 bases and J by 8 bases, leaving 19 bases between them. The CDR3 is made up of 14 amino acids. Germline V gives CDR1 DFQATT, CDR2 SNEGSKA (reference sequence). The CDR3 is CSARTGKGVLGYTF. The CDR3 DNA follows: TGCAGTGCTAGGACGGGAAAGGGGGTGTTAGGCTACACCTTC.

This clonotype was counted ten times or more. The rearrangement joins TRBV7-9 to TRBJ1-1; TRBD1 is a possible D gene (5 bases). The CDR3 runs 14 residues. Germline V gene sequence: CDR1 SEHNR, CDR2 FQNEAQ (reference sequence). Trimming removed 1 base at V and 10 bases at J, with 16 bases between. The CDR3 sequence: CASSLGGQGGSAFF. For the CDR3, the DNA is TGTGCCAGCAGCTTAGGTGGCCAGGGTGGATCAGCTTTCTTT. Looking up the rest from reference TRBV7-9 and TRBJ1-1 gives the full variable domain: DTGVSQNPRHKITKRGQNVTFRCDPISEHNRLYWYRQTLGQGPEFLTYFQNEAQLEKSRLLSDRFSAERPKGSFSTLEIQRTEQGDSAMYLCASSLGGQGGSAFFGQGTRLTVV.

At least ten counts were recorded for this clonotype. This chain uses TRBV7-2 with TRBJ2-7, with no clear D. Germline values: CDR1 SGHTA, CDR2 FQGNSA. The CDR3 is 13 residues long. Between the trimmed V and J ends, which lost 1 base and 6 bases, there was a span of 10 bases. This CDR3 is CASSLVVGLEQYF. The CDR3 bases are TGTGCCAGCAGCTTAGTGGTAGGCCTCGAGCAGTACTTC.

This clonotype showed up many times. The rearrangement uses TRBV5-1 and TRBJ2-3; D is tentatively TRBD1 or TRBD2 (5 bases each). V lost 6 bases and J lost 2, with 13 bases in between. Germline lookup yields CDR1 SGHRS and CDR2 YFSETQ. This CDR3 is 14 amino acids long. The CDR3 coding sequence is TGCGCCAGCACCAGGGACGGAGCCACAGATACGCAGTATTTT. Translated: CASTRDGATDTQYF.